This T cell receptor (beta chain) is drawn from a study of PD-1 blockade in classical Hodgkin lymphoma. Patients all relapsed after autologous stem cell transplantation, and there was variation in brentuximab vedotin exposure. Data came from immunoSEQ multiplex PCR; TCRdb stores just in-frame clones and leaves some out. The sample has around 14,000 clones, 83% seen once. Germline V gene lookup returns CDR1 MNHEY and CDR2 SVGAGI. The CDR3 loop spans 15 amino acids. The V and J ends lost 7 bases and 1 base respectively, with 16 bases between them. Specimen: peripheral blood mononuclear cells (PBMCs), collected before the second cycle of nivolumab. This TCR was recovered from a human donor with classical Hodgkin lymphoma. V and J are TRBV6-5 and TRBJ1-1; D not certain. CDR3 protein: CASTDLRRRNTEAFF. As DNA, the CDR3 is TGTGCCAGCACCGACTTAAGAAGGCGGAACACTGAAGCTTTCTTT.